Listed here is a single T cell receptor beta chain. These data originate in a study of molecular identifiers for immune sequencing clone quantification. In TCRdb, the PCR reads were re-called with MiXCR into one record per CDR3 protein. The sample carries around 480,000 distinct CDR3 sequences, over 20% recorded once. Trimming pared 0 bases from V and 0 bases from J, leaving 7 bases between. Per the germline V gene, CDR1 is SGHRS and CDR2 is YFSETQ. This CDR3 has 15 amino acids. The sequence derives from a human donor in good health. Some libraries in this study had Jurkat cell RNA spiked in. This chain uses TRBV5-1 with TRBJ2-1; D is uncertain. Sequenced input: naive CD8+ T cells from blood, with Jurkat cell RNA spiked in. Subset given: FACS-sorted CD8+CD4-CCR7+CD45RA+ naive T cells. CDR3 sequence reads: CASSLETSSYNEQFF. The CDR3 DNA reads TGCGCCAGCAGCTTGGAAACGAGCTCCTACAATGAGCAGTTCTTC.